This T cell receptor (beta chain) comes out of a study of breast tumors, draining lymph nodes, adjacent tissues. Overall study findings and caveats: Compared with lymph nodes, tumors were less diverse; compared with nontumor tissue, more. Tumor T cell lymph node origin was a supported hypothesis, not proven.

The lymph nodes were axillary draining lymph nodes from breast cancer patients. CDR1 is ENHRY, CDR2 SYGVKD, per germline. CDR3 length equals 14 residues. V gave up 5 bases and J gave up 6 bases; unmatched junction bases: 6. TCRdb redid the calling of the multiplex PCR reads with MiXCR, one entry per CDR3 protein. The sample contains approximately 100,000 distinct CDR3 sequences, roughly 20% of which appear only once. As regards this clonotype: Its specificity is unknown. This clone may be a read error of a much larger clone one base away.

The sequence was obtained from a female donor with breast cancer. Some clones in this sample may be carry-over from other donors' samples. Sequenced: axillary lymph node tissue. The rearrangement uses TRBV10-3 and TRBJ2-2, with 7 bases identical to TRBD1. The CDR3 reads CAISLGQPAGELFF. The CDR3 DNA reads TGTGCCATCAGTCTGGGACAGCCCGCCGGGGAGCTGTTTTTT.